The T cell receptor (beta chain) described here comes from a study of cytomegalovirus exposure and HLA in healthy donors. The study, taken as a whole, reports: Earlier findings revealed that most TCR beta V segments proved productive either about 87% or about 30% of the time. Association of a missense DCLRE1C variant with TCR beta V- and J-gene trimming was reported in a later analysis.

This clone has just one count. Antigen: not known. In the PCR, 60 Vbeta and 13 Jbeta primers were used. The repertoire was sequenced with immunoSEQ multiplex PCR; TCRdb's copy has only in-frame clones and lacks some. The data show 150,000 or so clones, just under 80% seen once. Germline CDR1 LGHNA, CDR2 YNFKEQ. The CDR3 loop spans 14 amino acids. Losses at the gene ends were 2 bases for V and 6 bases for J; bases not matched to a gene: 6. Material for sequencing was PBMCs. The clonotype comes from a man aged 25 to 40 in good health and CMV-seronegative. The J gene is TRBJ1-2, the V gene TRBV4-2; 7 nucleotides agree with TRBD1. The CDR3 reads CASSQRTGFDGYTF. The DNA of the CDR3 is TGTGCCAGCAGCCAACGGACAGGCTTCGATGGCTACACCTTC.